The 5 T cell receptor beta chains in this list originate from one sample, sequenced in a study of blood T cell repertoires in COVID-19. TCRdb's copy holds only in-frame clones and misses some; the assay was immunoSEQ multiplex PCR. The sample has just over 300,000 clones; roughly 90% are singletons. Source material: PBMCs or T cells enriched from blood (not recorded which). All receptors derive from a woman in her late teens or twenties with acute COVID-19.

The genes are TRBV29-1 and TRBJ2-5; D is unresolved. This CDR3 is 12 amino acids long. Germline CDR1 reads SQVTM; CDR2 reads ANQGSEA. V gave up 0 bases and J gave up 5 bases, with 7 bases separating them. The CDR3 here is CSVEDRPETQYF. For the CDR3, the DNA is TGCAGCGTTGAAGATCGTCCCGAGACCCAGTACTTC.

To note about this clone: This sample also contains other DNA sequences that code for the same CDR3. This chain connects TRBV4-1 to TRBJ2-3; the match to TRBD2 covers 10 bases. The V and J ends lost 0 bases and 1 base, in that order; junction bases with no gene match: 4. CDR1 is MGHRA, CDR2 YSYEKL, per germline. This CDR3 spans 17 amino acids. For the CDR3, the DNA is TGCGCCAGCAGCCAAGATTGGACTAGCGGTCGCACAGATACGCAGTATTTT. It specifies CASSQDWTSGRTDTQYF.

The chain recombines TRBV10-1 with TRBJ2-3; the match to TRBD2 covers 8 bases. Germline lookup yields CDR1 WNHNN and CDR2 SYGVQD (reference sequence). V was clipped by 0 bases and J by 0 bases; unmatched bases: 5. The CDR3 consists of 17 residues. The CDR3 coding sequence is TGCGCCAGCAGTGAGTCGTCACTAGCGGAAAGCACAGATACGCAGTATTTT. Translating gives CASSESSLAESTDTQYF.

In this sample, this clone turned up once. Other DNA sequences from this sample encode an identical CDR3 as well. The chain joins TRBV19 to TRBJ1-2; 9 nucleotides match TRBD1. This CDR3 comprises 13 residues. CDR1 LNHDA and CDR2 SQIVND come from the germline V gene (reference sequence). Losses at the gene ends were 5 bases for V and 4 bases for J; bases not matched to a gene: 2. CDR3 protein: CASSPDRGYGYTF. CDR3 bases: TGTGCCAGTAGTCCGGACAGGGGCTATGGCTACACCTTC.

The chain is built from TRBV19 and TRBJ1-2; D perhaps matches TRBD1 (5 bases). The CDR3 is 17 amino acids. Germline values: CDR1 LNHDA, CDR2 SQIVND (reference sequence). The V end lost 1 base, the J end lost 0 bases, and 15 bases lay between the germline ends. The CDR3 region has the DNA TGTGCCAGTAGTATAGCTGGCAGGGCCCATACTAACTATGGCTACACCTTC. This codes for CASSIAGRAHTNYGYTF.